This T cell receptor beta chain was recorded in a study of T cell responses to AZD1222 COVID-19 vaccine (dated by TCRdb to about 2021). About the study as a whole: TCR sequencing was performed for more than 230 trial participants, of whom 200 to 210 were given two doses of AZD1222 and approximately 25 were given two doses of MenACWY control vaccine. Enrollment into the trials was organized by age into subgroups of 18-55, 56-69 and 70-plus years, and those subgroups contained about 160, 30 and 59 TCR-sequenced participants, respectively. General findings and caveats noted by the study authors: Most participants were white British and females outnumbered males, and the authors suggested that clonal diversity may have been underestimated. After two AZD1222 doses, both the breadth and the depth of spike-specific TCRs were significantly higher than at day 0 and than in MenACWY recipients. Reportedly, close to half of the unique spike-specific TCRs recognized epitopes lying outside the regions that are mutated in the B.1.351 and B.1.1.7 variants. No day 14 peak-response samples were available, so repertoires were characterized only after the peak T cell response. The 56-69-year group was small, and its depth increase did not reach significance, likely because of low power. Vaccine-associated CD4 TCRs spanned the whole spike protein, with dominant responses in regions 160-218 and 743-854. Conclusions about previously exposed vaccinees were limited because only 6 or 7 AZD1222 recipients were SARS-CoV-2 seropositive at baseline.

As to this clone: Its antigen is currently not known. No quality values exist for individual bases; no much larger clone is one base distant.

At the junction V is shortened by 6 bases and J by 4 bases, with 12 bases in between. CDR1 SGHTA and CDR2 FQGNSA were looked up in the germline V gene. From the cysteine through the phenylalanine, the CDR3 covers 13 amino acids. The sequence is cut down to CDR3 DNA, 39 bases in frame from base 1. The sample's time point label is to be understood as: baseline before first vaccination. The meaning of the sample's treatment or condition label: meningococcal conjugate vaccine given as trial control. Vaccinee samples came from UK trials COV001 and COV002, including a single-blind randomized controlled phase 2/3 trial of AZD1222 (ChAdOx1 nCoV-19) in healthy adults. Trial participant PBMC samples were collected at day 0 and day 28 after the second dose for TCRbeta chain sequencing. The CDR3 regions of human TCRbeta chains were subjected to immunosequencing. The original pipeline was this. TCRs in the repertoires were matched against a reference library of SARS-CoV-2-specific TCRs that had been generated with the MIRA antigen-specificity platform. Breadth was defined as the fraction of unique TCRs that were SARS-CoV-2-associated, and depth was defined as the fraction of total T cells that were SARS-CoV-2-associated. Using the MIRA data, each spike-specific TCR was mapped to the spike region that the TCR reacts to and placed in a CD4 or CD8 class. Log10-transformed breadth and depth values were compared by one-way ANOVA with Sidak's multiple comparisons tests. TCRdb provides this immuneACCESS table in a form limited to in-frame rearrangements. Some clones are lacking; in checked studies, under half of them reflect an unresolved V gene, and why the rest are absent is not known. V and J calls and clone size are those listed in that table; D and trimming were worked out from the DNA. The sample yields 110,000 to 150,000 clones; more than 85% were counted once. The ten largest clones take up 0.91% of the sample.

The sequence came from an adult in good health. Sample: peripheral blood, taken on day 0 of MenACWY control vaccination. Here the chain combines TRBV7-2 and TRBJ1-1, with a tentative D gene TRBD1 over 6 matching bases. The DNA reads TGTGCCAGCAGGGGAGGGGGGATCACTGAAGCTTTCTTT. Its protein reads: CASRGGGITEAFF.